These 18 T cell receptor beta chains came from one sample sequenced in a study of blood T cell repertoires in COVID-19. Produced via immunoSEQ multiplex PCR; TCRdb's table is partial and in-frame only. The repertoire includes about 360,000 clones, 87% of them detected once, and 1% to 1.5% sits in the top ten. Material for sequencing was PBMCs or T cells enriched from blood (not recorded which). All receptors derive from a man aged 25 to 45 who had recovered from COVID-19.

This rearrangement joins TRBV7-2 to TRBJ1-3, with D uncertain. V was cut by 3 bases and J by 3 bases, with 9 bases left in between. Germline-derived CDR1 and CDR2 are SGHTA and FQGNSA. This CDR3 is 14 amino acids long. The CDR3 coding sequence is TGTGCCAGCAGCTTTGGGCAGATTGGAAACACCATATATTTT. Translated: CASSFGQIGNTIYF.

J is TRBJ1-1 and V is TRBV6-2 or TRBV6-3; D is unresolved. The CDR3 is 15 residues long. Germline values: CDR1 MNHEY, CDR2 SVGEGT. The ends were cut back, 4 bases at V and 4 bases at J, with 16 bases in the middle. The CDR3 DNA is TGTGCCAGCAGTTCCCTCTTCTGGGAGCTCACTGAAGCTTTCTTT. This sequence encodes CASSSLFWELTEAFF.

V gene TRBV6-2 or TRBV6-3 combines with J gene TRBJ2-1; D unresolved. The V and J ends lost 2 bases and 4 bases respectively, with 6 bases between them. From germline, CDR1 is MNHEY and CDR2 SVGEGT. The CDR3 is 13 amino acids. This chain's CDR3 is CASSYETYNEQFF. DNA for the CDR3: TGTGCCAGCAGTTACGAGACTTACAATGAGCAGTTCTTC.

CDR3 protein: CASRDFGDEQFF. Here the CDR3 DNA reads TGTGCCAGCCGGGACTTTGGGGATGAGCAGTTCTTC. The rearrangement links TRBV19 to TRBJ2-1, with D perhaps TRBD2 (6 bases). The CDR3 has 12 residues. CDR1 and CDR2 (germline): LNHDA, SQIVND (reference sequence). V lost 9 bases, J lost 8 bases, and 14 bases lay in between.

The V call is TRBV15, the J call TRBJ1-1; 8 bases match TRBD1. The CDR3 sequence is 15 residues long. V shed 1 base, J shed 4 bases, and the junction held 5 bases outside the gene matches. Germline V lookup: CDR1 LNHNV, CDR2 YYDKDF (reference sequence). CDR3 residues: CATSRGTGSGTEAFF. The CDR3 DNA reads as TGTGCCACCAGCAGAGGGACAGGGTCAGGCACTGAAGCTTTCTTT.

The rearrangement uses TRBV6-5 and TRBJ2-7; 9 positions agree with TRBD1. The V and J ends lost 6 bases and 4 bases, in that order; junction bases with no gene match: 7. The CDR3 sequence is 14 residues long. Germline CDR1 and CDR2: MNHEY and SVGAGI. CDR3 in amino acids: CASSTTGGAYEQYF. The CDR3 DNA reads TGTGCCAGCAGCACGACAGGGGGGGCGTACGAGCAGTACTTC.

V usage is TRBV5-1 and J usage is TRBJ1-4; D is ambiguous. V dropped 7 bases and J dropped 5 bases, with 15 bases sitting between them. Germline-derived CDR1 and CDR2 are SGHRS and YFSETQ. The CDR3 is 14 amino acids. In DNA, the CDR3 is TGCGCCAGCTCCGTCGGACTGCTGAATGAAAAACTGTTTTTT. Translating gives CASSVGLLNEKLFF. Full variable domain (remainder filled in from reference TRBV5-1 and TRBJ1-4): KAGVTQTPRYLIKTRGQQVTLSCSPISGHRSVSWYQQTPGQGLQFLFEYFSETQRNKGNFPGRFSGRQFSNSRSEMNVSTLELGDSALYLCASSVGLLNEKLFFGSGTQLSVL.

There are a few counts of this clone. The J gene is TRBJ1-2, the V gene TRBV14, with D perhaps TRBD1 (6 bases). The V gene's germline CDR1 is SGHDN and CDR2 FVKESK. The CDR3 length is 17 residues. V was trimmed by 1 base and J by 4 bases, leaving 19 bases between them. This CDR3 reads CASSQVAQQGRVYGYTF. DNA of the CDR3: TGTGCCAGCAGCCAAGTAGCCCAACAGGGTAGGGTCTATGGCTACACCTTC.

This sequence joins TRBV30 and TRBJ2-5, with D possibly TRBD2 on 5 matching bases. Between the trimmed V and J ends, which lost 1 base and 9 bases, there was a span of 15 bases. The CDR3 totals 13 residues. Germline lookup yields CDR1 GTSNPN and CDR2 SVGIG (reference sequence). The CDR3 here is CAWSGFDGGAQYF. The DNA for the CDR3 is TGTGCCTGGAGTGGATTCGACGGAGGAGCCCAGTACTTC.

The V call is TRBV7-8, the J call TRBJ2-7; 8 nucleotides match TRBD2. Germline V gene data show CDR1 as SGHVS and CDR2 as FQNEAQ. This CDR3 region has 15 residues. The J segment lost 3 bases and the V segment lost 3 bases, leaving 7 bases of the junction unmatched. DNA for the CDR3: TGTGCCAGCAGCTTCCCCACTAGCGGATACTACGAGCAGTACTTC. Protein sequence: CASSFPTSGYYEQYF. Full variable domain (rest looked up from reference TRBV7-8 and TRBJ2-7): GAGVSQSPRYKVAKRGQDVALRCDPISGHVSLFWYQQALGQGPEFLTYFQNEAQLDKSGLPSDRFFAERPEGSVSTLKIQRTQQEDSAVYLCASSFPTSGYYEQYFGPGTRLTVT.

The chain employs TRBV4-3 and TRBJ1-4; the match to TRBD1 covers 8 bases. The length of the CDR3 is 15 residues. CDR1 and CDR2 from the germline V gene are LGHNA and YSLEER. V was clipped by 3 bases and J by 7 bases; unmatched bases: 7. CDR3 nucleotides: TGCGCCAGCAGCCAGGGAGACAGGGGAGGTGAAAAACTGTTTTTT. It translates to CASSQGDRGGEKLFF.

The J gene is TRBJ2-5, the V gene TRBV11-3, with D perhaps TRBD1 (5 bases). Germline loops: CDR1 SGHNT, CDR2 YENEEA. The V and J ends lost 1 base and 5 bases respectively, with 8 bases between them. The CDR3 consists of 13 residues. Here the CDR3 DNA reads TGTGCCAGCAGCTTAGTAGGGGCCGAGACCCAGTACTTC. It translates to CASSLVGAETQYF.

The chain couples TRBV10-3 to TRBJ2-5; 11 positions agree with TRBD2. From germline, CDR1 is ENHRY and CDR2 SYGVKD. V trimming: 6 bases; J trimming: 5 bases; junction bases outside the gene matches: 5. The CDR3 consists of 14 residues. CDR3 amino acids: CAISERTSGETQYF. CDR3 bases: TGTGCCATCAGCGAAAGGACTAGCGGGGAGACCCAGTACTTC.

This chain links TRBV10-3 with TRBJ1-4, with TRBD1 identical over 7 bases. The J segment lost 6 bases and the V segment lost 3 bases, leaving 13 bases of the junction unmatched. Germline V gives CDR1 ENHRY, CDR2 SYGVKD. The CDR3 covers 17 residues. The CDR3 region is CAISEYDRDEGDEKLFF. The CDR3 nucleotides read TGTGCCATCAGTGAATACGACAGGGACGAGGGGGATGAAAAACTGTTTTTT.

V is TRBV7-2 and J is TRBJ2-2; D gene uncertain. V lost 1 base and J lost 1, with 7 bases in between. The CDR3 runs 15 residues. CDR1 and CDR2 (germline): SGHTA, FQGNSA. Here the CDR3 reads CASSLGRLNTGELFF. CDR3 DNA: TGTGCCAGCAGCTTAGGTCGACTGAACACCGGGGAGCTGTTTTTT.

The chain uses TRBV7-3 and TRBJ1-2; D perhaps matches TRBD1 (6 bases). Germline V CDR1 and CDR2: SGHTA, FQGTGA. The CDR3 has 15 residues. V was trimmed by 1 base and J by 3 bases, leaving 12 bases between them. DNA of the CDR3: TGTGCCAGCAGCTTAATGCGGGGGCTTGACTATGGCTACACCTTC. Protein: CASSLMRGLDYGYTF.

The V and J genes are TRBV12-3 or TRBV12-4 and TRBJ1-2; TRBD1 aligns across 9 bases. The J segment lost 7 bases and the V segment lost 8 bases, leaving 2 bases of the junction unmatched. The CDR3 loop spans 11 amino acids. This CDR3 is CASGTGSGYTF. The DNA for the CDR3 is TGTGCCAGCGGGACAGGGTCTGGCTACACCTTC.

The V call is TRBV7-2, the J call TRBJ2-5; the D is unclear. This CDR3 comprises 15 residues. Per the germline V gene, CDR1 is SGHTA and CDR2 is FQGNSA. Deletions cut 0 bases from V and 1 base from J, with 9 bases between. The CDR3 coding sequence is TGTGCCAGCAGCTTAGCCGCGAGATTCCAAGAGACCCAGTACTTC. Encoded protein: CASSLAARFQETQYF.